This T cell receptor beta chain was observed in a study of tumor-infiltrating lymphocytes in oesophageal squamous cell carcinoma (dated by TCRdb to about 2016). The receptor library was made with PCR. Sequencing used an Illumina HiSeq 1500. Clones were called with MiXCR by TCRdb after fastp trimmed the public reads at Q25, and only in-frame beta chains were retained. Rows are combined by CDR3 protein, so each entry shows the most common genes and DNA. The sample table records just over 15,000 distinct CDR3 sequences; about 53% of these occur just once. The leading ten clones occupy about a sixth of the sample. At least ten counts were recorded for this clonotype. No antigen is known for it. No qualities accompany the bases; no much larger clone lies one base away. The TCR was taken from a male donor with esophageal squamous cell carcinoma. Input material: esophageal tumor tissue.

The DNA sequence is given as TGTGCCAGCAGCCTACTGGGGACAGGTCCCTACGAGCAGTACTTC. Its translation reads: CASSLLGTGPYEQYF. The sequence is built from TRBV7-9 and TRBJ2-7, with 8 bases in between that match TRBD1. Looking up the germline V gene (reference sequence) yields CDR1 SEHNR and CDR2 FQNEAQ. The CDR3 spans 15 residues, from the cysteine through the phenylalanine. Left in the record is the CDR3 DNA by itself, 45 bases read in frame from the first base. V trim: 5 bases; J trim: 2 bases; unmatched bases: 8.